Sequencing of this TCR beta chain was carried out in a study of shared clonotypes between healthy human individuals. Method: immunoSEQ multiplex PCR; TCRdb's copy keeps in-frame clones and lacks some. The table shows a few million clones, with around 94% occurring only once. The origin of this receptor is a man between 18 and 29 years old in good health. Sequencing was done on a sample of naive CD4+ T cells sorted from blood. The subset: CD45RA+ positively selected.

DNA for the CDR3: TGTGCCAGCAGTTTAGACATTGGGGCCAACGTCCTGACTTTC. It specifies CASSLDIGANVLTF. The V and J genes are TRBV27 and TRBJ2-6; D is ambiguous. Looked up from germline, CDR1 is MNHEY and CDR2 is SMNVEV (reference sequence). V dropped 2 bases and J dropped 3 bases, with 5 bases sitting between them. The CDR3 covers 14 residues.